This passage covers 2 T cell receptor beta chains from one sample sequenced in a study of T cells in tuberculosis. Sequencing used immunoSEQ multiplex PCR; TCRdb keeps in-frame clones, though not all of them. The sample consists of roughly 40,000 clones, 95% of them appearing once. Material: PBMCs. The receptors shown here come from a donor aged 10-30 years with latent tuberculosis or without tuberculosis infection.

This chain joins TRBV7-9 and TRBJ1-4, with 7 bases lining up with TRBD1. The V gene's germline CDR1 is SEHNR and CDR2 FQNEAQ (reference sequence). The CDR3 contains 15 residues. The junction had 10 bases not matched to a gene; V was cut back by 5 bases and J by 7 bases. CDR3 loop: CASSLGTVDSEKLFF. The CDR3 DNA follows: TGTGCCAGCAGCCTCGGGACAGTCGATAGTGAAAAACTGTTTTTT.

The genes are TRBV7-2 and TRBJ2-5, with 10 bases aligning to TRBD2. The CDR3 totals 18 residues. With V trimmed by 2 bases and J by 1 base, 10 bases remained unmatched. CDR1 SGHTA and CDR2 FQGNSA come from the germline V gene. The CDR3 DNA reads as TGTGCCAGCAGCTTATATAGGCCTAGCGGGGGCCCCCAAGAGACCCAGTACTTC. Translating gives CASSLYRPSGGPQETQYF. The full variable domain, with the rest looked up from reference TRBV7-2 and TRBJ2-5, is GAGVSQSPSNKVTEKGKDVELRCDPISGHTALYWYRQSLGQGLEFLIYFQGNSAPDKSGLPSDRFSAERTGGSVSTLTIQRTQQEDSAVYLCASSLYRPSGGPQETQYFGPGTRLLVL.